This TCR beta chain comes out of a study of T cell repertoires in cytomegalovirus infection. Study details: Both CMV infection and a matching HLA type were indicated by public TCR beta signatures.

The CDR3 totals 14 residues. With 8 bases removed from V and 4 bases from J, the gap between germline ends came to 17 bases. Study-wide points: Of the TCR beta families, the public ones yielded a cumulative frequency that identified carriers of CMV plus the relevant HLA. Dominating the ex vivo response were TCR beta clonotypes that were CMV-specific and HLA-C-restricted.

TCRdb analysed the reads with MiXCR anew, one entry per CDR3 protein. The sample has about 740,000 distinct CDR3 sequences, 35% to 45% seen once. This clonotype was recorded many times. Its antigen remains unidentified. The sequence was obtained from a human donor in good health (CMV status not recorded). Some clones in this sample may be carry-over from other donors' samples. The specimen sequenced was PBMCs. This chain links TRBV12-3 or TRBV12-4 with TRBJ1-1; tentatively, D is TRBD1 (5 bases). The CDR3 reads CASSRGGWGTEAFF. The CDR3 bases are TGTGCCAGCTCGCGTGGGGGATGGGGCACTGAAGCTTTCTTT.